These 19 T cell receptor beta chains share one sample of origin, sequenced in a study of blood T cell repertoires in COVID-19. The repertoire was sequenced with immunoSEQ multiplex PCR; TCRdb's copy has only in-frame clones and lacks some. The sample contains about 69,000 clones, around 79% of which appear only once. The sequenced sample consisted of peripheral blood. The receptor source for this set is a man aged 55-75 years with acute or convalescent COVID-19.

This chain connects TRBV19 to TRBJ2-7; D perhaps matches TRBD1 (7 bases). V shed 4 bases and J shed 0 bases, with 16 bases lying between them. Germline CDR1 is LNHDA and CDR2 is SQIVND (reference sequence). The CDR3 has 16 residues. CDR3 bases: TGTGCCAGTAGTAGAGGCGGAGGGGGCATCTCCTACGAGCAGTACTTC. As protein: CASSRGGGGISYEQYF.

This chain uses TRBV19 with TRBJ2-2, with 7 nucleotides matching TRBD2. This CDR3 region has 15 residues. CDR1 LNHDA and CDR2 SQIVND come from the germline V gene (reference sequence). V gave up 6 bases and J gave up 3 bases; unmatched junction bases: 7. CDR3 region: CASSLLRGDTGELFF. CDR3 nucleotides: TGTGCCAGTAGCTTACTCCGGGGGGACACCGGGGAGCTGTTTTTT.

The chain combines TRBV6-2 or TRBV6-3 with TRBJ2-7; D is perhaps TRBD2 (6 bases). The V gene lost 6 bases and the J gene lost 3 bases, with 21 bases spanning the gap. This CDR3 has 16 amino acids. Germline loops: CDR1 MNHEY, CDR2 SVGEGT. The CDR3, as DNA: TGTGCCAGCAGCCCACGCCGGCCAGGGACTCTCTACGAGCAGTACTTC. As protein: CASSPRRPGTLYEQYF.

This clone was observed a handful of times. The CDR3: CATSDTGGQPQHF. For the CDR3, the DNA is TGTGCCACCAGTGACACAGGGGGCCAGCCCCAGCATTTT. The chain uses TRBV24-1 and TRBJ1-5; 9 bases align to TRBD1. From germline, CDR1 is KGHDR and CDR2 SFDVKD. The CDR3 covers 13 residues. The V and J ends lost 4 bases and 7 bases, in that order; junction bases with no gene match: 1.

The chain has TRBV5-1 and TRBJ1-6, with 9 bases matching TRBD1. CDR1 is SGHRS, CDR2 YFSETQ, per germline. The trim removed 3 bases at V and 7 bases at J, leaving 8 bases unmatched. The CDR3 is made up of 16 amino acids. CDR3 amino acids: CASSSVTGGLNSPLHF. The CDR3 nucleotides read TGCGCCAGCAGCTCAGTAACAGGGGGCCTAAATTCACCCCTCCACTTT.

This chain connects TRBV7-9 to TRBJ1-4; 7 bases fit TRBD1. Trimming took 5 bases from V and 7 from J; bases not matched to a gene: 16. The CDR3 length is 17 residues. Germline loops: CDR1 SEHNR, CDR2 FQNEAQ (reference sequence). CDR3 coding DNA: TGTGCCAGCAGCCGATGGAGCTCCGGGACAGCAAGTGAAAAACTGTTTTTT. Its translation: CASSRWSSGTASEKLFF.

The chain carries TRBV9 and TRBJ2-1; TRBD2 matches 12 bases. V was clipped by 0 bases and J by 1 base; unmatched bases: 11. Germline loops: CDR1 SGDLS, CDR2 YYNGEE. The CDR3 length is 20 residues. CDR3 sequence reads: CASSVAASGGAGYSYNEQFF. CDR3 sequence (DNA): TGTGCCAGCAGCGTAGCGGCTAGCGGGGGGGCCGGGTATTCCTACAATGAGCAGTTCTTC.

V and J are TRBV25-1 and TRBJ2-7, with 14 bases fitting TRBD2. Germline V gives CDR1 MGHDK, CDR2 SYGVNS. V shed 3 bases and J 5 bases; nucleotides not matched to a gene: 12. The CDR3 consists of 18 residues. The CDR3: CASSDSYGTSGGGDEQYF. CDR3 nucleotide sequence: TGTGCCAGCAGTGACTCATATGGGACTAGCGGGGGAGGCGACGAGCAGTACTTC.

J is TRBJ2-1 and V is TRBV7-9; perhaps TRBD1 as D (5 bases). Trimming removed 2 bases at V and 6 bases at J, with 20 bases between. The germline V gene encodes CDR1 SEHNR and CDR2 FQNEAQ (reference sequence). The CDR3 consists of 17 residues. The DNA of the CDR3 is TGTGCCAGCAGCTTATCTGGACGGAGCGCTAGGGGCAATGAGCAGTTCTTC. Translating gives CASSLSGRSARGNEQFF.

This clone was detected only a few times. The chain is built from TRBV27 and TRBJ1-3; 11 bases fit TRBD1. Trimming cost V 4 bases and J 4 bases; bases outside gene matches: 6. Germline lookup yields CDR1 MNHEY and CDR2 SMNVEV (reference sequence). The CDR3 covers 16 residues. CDR3 protein: CASSSIRDRGGNTIYF. The CDR3 bases are TGTGCCAGCAGTTCTATCCGGGACAGGGGGGGAAACACCATATATTTT.

This clone was found a few times. The rearrangement uses TRBV5-1 and TRBJ1-3, with D possibly TRBD1 on 6 matching bases. Trimming removed 4 bases from V and 2 bases from J, with 13 bases in between. Germline V gene lookup returns CDR1 SGHRS and CDR2 YFSETQ. The length of the CDR3 is 15 residues. CDR3 loop: CASSENDRTGNTIYF. The DNA for the CDR3 is TGCGCCAGCAGCGAAAATGACAGGACTGGAAACACCATATATTTT.

This clone came up a few times. The rearrangement uses TRBV7-2 and TRBJ2-5; TRBD2 matches at 11 bases. V was clipped by 4 bases and J by 4 bases; unmatched bases: 5. There are 15 residues in the CDR3. Germline CDR1 and CDR2: SGHTA and FQGNSA. The CDR3 DNA is TGTGCCAGCAGCTCATTAGCGGGGGGGGTAGAGACCCAGTACTTC. This codes for CASSSLAGGVETQYF. Filled out from reference TRBV7-2 and TRBJ2-5, the complete variable domain reads GAGVSQSPSNKVTEKGKDVELRCDPISGHTALYWYRQSLGQGLEFLIYFQGNSAPDKSGLPSDRFSAERTGGSVSTLTIQRTQQEDSAVYLCASSSLAGGVETQYFGPGTRLLVL.

Details on this clone: One end of the junction is discordant with germline, which a read error may explain. V usage is TRBV3-1 (or the pseudogene TRBV3-2) and J usage is TRBJ2-5; TRBD2 matches 7 bases. The CDR3 has 14 amino acids. The germline CDR1 and CDR2 sequences are LGHDT and YNNKEL (reference sequence). This chain's CDR3 is CASSQLGAGELLDF. CDR3 nucleotides: TGTGCCAGCAGCCAATTGGGCGCGGGGGAGCTCCTAGACTTC.

This clone has ten or more counts. The J gene is TRBJ1-1, the V gene TRBV18, with 9 bases aligning to TRBD1. The germline V gene has CDR1 KGHSH and CDR2 LQKENI. The CDR3 has 16 amino acids. V lost 4 bases, J lost 4 bases, and 10 bases stayed unmatched. The CDR3 protein is CASSQVPGQGGTEAFF. DNA for the CDR3: TGTGCCAGCTCACAGGTCCCGGGACAGGGTGGCACTGAAGCTTTCTTT.

On this clone: One end of the junction is discordant with germline, which a read error may explain. V is TRBV7-8 and J is TRBJ1-1, with D possibly TRBD1 on 6 matching bases. Germline CDR1 SGHVS, CDR2 FQNEAQ. This CDR3 comprises 15 residues. The CDR3 DNA follows: TGTGCCAGCACCTTAGGGACAAAGGTGAACACTGAAGCTTTCTTT. Its translation is CASTLGTKVNTEAFF.

This sequence joins TRBV4-3 and TRBJ1-4, with D unresolved. Trimming cost V 3 bases and J 7 bases, with 15 bases left between them. The CDR3 runs 15 residues. In germline, CDR1 is LGHNA, CDR2 YSLEER. The CDR3 nucleotides read TGCGCCAGCAGCCAGGATGCACAGTACGGTGAAAAACTGTTTTTT. This gives the protein CASSQDAQYGEKLFF.

On this clone: In the same sample, other DNA sequences code for this CDR3. The genes are TRBV15 and TRBJ1-1; D gene uncertain. V shed 1 base and J shed 1 base, with 4 bases lying between them. Germline V gene lookup returns CDR1 LNHNV and CDR2 YYDKDF (reference sequence). This CDR3 is built from 13 residues. CDR3 DNA: TGTGCCACCAGCAGAGGCGGGAACACTGAAGCTTTCTTT. It codes for CATSRGGNTEAFF.

V and J are TRBV7-9 and TRBJ1-1; tentative D call: TRBD1 (5 bases). V shed 6 bases and J shed 4 bases, with 15 bases lying between them. The CDR3 spans 14 residues. The germline CDR1 and CDR2 sequences are SEHNR and FQNEAQ (reference sequence). This chain's CDR3 is CASSPRGGITEAFF. CDR3 DNA sequence: TGTGCCAGCAGTCCCCGGGGGGGAATCACTGAAGCTTTCTTT.

The V and J genes are TRBV27 and TRBJ2-3, with TRBD2 matching over 9 bases. The CDR3 is 14 amino acids. The V gene's germline CDR1 is MNHEY and CDR2 SMNVEV (reference sequence). V lost 3 bases to trimming and J lost 6 bases; unmatched junction nucleotides: 4. The CDR3: CASSLGTSYDTQYF. The CDR3 coding sequence is TGTGCCAGCAGTTTGGGGACTAGCTACGATACGCAGTATTTT.